The 31 T cell receptor beta chains presented below share a single source sample, sequenced in a study of blood T cells in healthy people across ages. Next came a second PCR, run for about 7 to 12 cycles, which used a sample-barcoded 5' primer along with a J-beta primer mix. TCRdb reprocessed the 5' RACE reads via MiXCR and lists one record per CDR3 protein. The profile shows 1,500,000 or so distinct CDR3 sequences, less than 45% of them singletons. The sample consisted of blood. The receptors shown here come from a woman aged 18-29 years in good health.

The V and J genes are TRBV14 and TRBJ2-3; no firm D call. The germline V gene encodes CDR1 SGHDN and CDR2 FVKESK. The CDR3 is 15 residues long. The V and J ends lost 4 bases and 4 bases respectively, with 15 bases between them. CDR3 bases: TGTGCCAGCAGCCCAAGAGAGCGAGTCCCAGATACGCAGTATTTT. Protein: CASSPRERVPDTQYF.

This clonotype was observed a few times. The V gene is TRBV7-9, the J gene TRBJ2-4; 7 bases map to TRBD2. Losses at the gene ends were 11 bases for V and 5 bases for J; bases not matched to a gene: 9. This CDR3 has 13 amino acids. Germline lookup yields CDR1 SEHNR and CDR2 FQNEAQ (reference sequence). This CDR3 is CAGSGSGQNIQYF. CDR3 nucleotide sequence: TGTGCCGGTAGCGGGTCCGGGCAAAACATTCAGTACTTC. Together with reference TRBV7-9 and TRBJ2-4, the CDR3 gives the full variable domain: DTGVSQNPRHKITKRGQNVTFRCDPISEHNRLYWYRQTLGQGPEFLTYFQNEAQLEKSRLLSDRFSAERPKGSFSTLEIQRTEQGDSAMYLCAGSGSGQNIQYFGAGTRLSVL.

The V and J genes are TRBV29-1 and TRBJ2-7, with 7 nucleotides matching TRBD1. The DNA end favors TRBJ2-5, so the J call may be wrong. This CDR3 comprises 12 residues. The germline gives CDR1 SQVTM, CDR2 ANQGSEA. The CDR3 region is CSVGQFHETQYF. CDR3 in DNA: TGCAGCGTGGGACAGTTCCACGAGACCCAGTACTTC.

This rearrangement joins TRBV25-1 to TRBJ2-5; 7 nucleotides agree with TRBD2. In germline, CDR1 is MGHDK, CDR2 SYGVNS. The CDR3 covers 11 residues. V trimming: 8 bases; J trimming: 4 bases; junction bases outside the gene matches: 1. CDR3 residues: CASGGGETQYF. CDR3 bases: TGTGCCAGCGGCGGGGGAGAGACCCAGTACTTC.

There are a few counts of this clonotype. The chain is built from TRBV7-6 and TRBJ2-3; D call uncertain. Looked up from germline, CDR1 is SGHVS and CDR2 is FNYEAQ. Trimming removed 2 bases from V and 2 bases from J, with 17 bases in between. This CDR3 spans 17 amino acids. The CDR3: CASSLTDGSPDTDTQYF. CDR3 DNA: TGTGCCAGCAGCTTAACGGACGGATCCCCCGACACAGATACGCAGTATTTT.

The chain recombines TRBV6-5 with TRBJ1-1, with no clear D. The germline V gene has CDR1 MNHEY and CDR2 SVGAGI. The germline V and J ends were trimmed by 4 bases and 6 bases, with 24 bases remaining between them. There are 17 residues in the CDR3. The CDR3 spells CASSSPGKIGSRAEAFF. For the CDR3, the DNA is TGTGCCAGCAGTTCCCCGGGGAAAATCGGGTCCCGGGCTGAAGCTTTCTTT.

This clonotype occurred a few times. V usage is TRBV27 and J usage is TRBJ1-2; D is ambiguous. Trimming removed 5 bases at V and 1 base at J, with 8 bases between. The CDR3 totals 13 residues. CDR1 MNHEY and CDR2 SMNVEV come from the germline V gene (reference sequence). DNA of the CDR3: TGTGCCAGCAGTGTAAAGTTTAACTATGGCTACACCTTC. Amino acids: CASSVKFNYGYTF.

The V call is TRBV11-2, the J call TRBJ2-7; tentatively, D is TRBD1 or TRBD2 (5 bases each). V lost 8 bases and J lost 2, with 19 bases in between. Germline CDR1 is SGHAT and CDR2 is FQNNGV. The CDR3 extends over 15 amino acids. This CDR3 reads CASRHLRGFTYEQYF. The DNA for the CDR3 is TGTGCCAGCCGGCACCTCCGGGGCTTTACCTACGAGCAGTACTTC.

This clonotype was recorded many times. The rearrangement joins TRBV5-1 to TRBJ2-1, with 12 bases fitting TRBD2. Germline CDR1 reads SGHRS; CDR2 reads YFSETQ. Unmatched junction bases numbered 2, after V lost 0 bases and J lost 7 bases. CDR3 size: 15 residues. The CDR3 loop is CASSLGLAGANEQFF. Written as DNA, the CDR3 is TGCGCCAGCAGCTTGGGACTAGCGGGGGCTAATGAGCAGTTCTTC.

J is TRBJ2-1 and V is TRBV5-1; 8 bases are a match to TRBD2. Per germline, CDR1 SGHRS and CDR2 YFSETQ. This CDR3 contains 14 residues. V gave up 5 bases and J gave up 4 bases; unmatched junction bases: 5. The DNA for the CDR3 is TGCGCCAGCAGTCAAGCGGGAGTATACAATGAGCAGTTCTTC. It translates to CASSQAGVYNEQFF.

This clonotype came up a few times. This chain uses TRBV10-3 with TRBJ2-7; D ambiguous. The CDR3 is 12 amino acids. The V gene lost 2 bases and the J gene lost 0 bases, with 2 bases spanning the gap. Looked up from germline, CDR1 is ENHRY and CDR2 is SYGVKD. CDR3 residues: CAISENSYEQYF. DNA for the CDR3: TGTGCCATCAGTGAGAACTCCTACGAGCAGTACTTC.

This chain uses TRBV9 with TRBJ1-1, with D maybe TRBD1 (5 bases). The length of the CDR3 is 15 residues. V was pared by 3 bases and J by 5 bases, with 17 bases between. In germline, CDR1 is SGDLS, CDR2 YYNGEE. The CDR3 sequence is CASSADHLGVTEAFF. In DNA, the CDR3 is TGTGCCAGCAGCGCCGACCATTTGGGGGTGACTGAAGCTTTCTTT. The entire variable domain, with the rest obtained from reference TRBV9 and TRBJ1-1, is as follows: DSGVTQTPKHLITATGQRVTLRCSPRSGDLSVYWYQQSLDQGLQFLIQYYNGEERAKGNILERFSAQQFPDLHSELNLSSLELGDSALYFCASSADHLGVTEAFFGQGTRLTVV.

V gene TRBV28 combines with J gene TRBJ2-7; TRBD2 might be the D (5 bases). The germline gives CDR1 MDHEN, CDR2 SYDVKM. This CDR3 spans 15 amino acids. The V end lost 3 bases, the J end lost 0 bases, and 12 bases lay between the germline ends. The DNA for the CDR3 is TGTGCCAGCAGTTTTCCCGGGGAGCGCTCCTACGAGCAGTACTTC. Translation gives CASSFPGERSYEQYF.

The chain carries TRBV6-6 and TRBJ2-7; a possible D gene is TRBD2 (5 bases). The CDR3 has 14 residues. V shed 2 bases and J shed 10 bases, with 18 bases lying between them. CDR1 and CDR2 (germline): MNHNY, SVGAGI (reference sequence). The CDR3 coding sequence is TGTGCCAGCAGTTACGAAAGACTTATGAGGGCCCAGTACTTC. Translated: CASSYERLMRAQYF.

The gene calls are TRBV13 and TRBJ2-1; TRBD1 agrees at 7 bases. V gave up 5 bases and J gave up 12 bases; unmatched junction bases: 22. This CDR3 contains 17 residues. CDR1 is PRHDT and CDR2 is FYEKMQ in the germline V gene (reference sequence). This CDR3 is CASSTSFAILRGYGQFF. The CDR3 nucleotides are TGTGCCAGCAGCACCTCCTTCGCTATCCTCAGGGGGTATGGGCAGTTCTTC.

V gene TRBV4-3 combines with J gene TRBJ2-7; 10 positions match TRBD2. CDR1 LGHNA and CDR2 YSLEER come from the germline V gene. Unmatched junction bases numbered 6, after V lost 0 bases and J lost 4 bases. This CDR3 is 16 amino acids long. This CDR3 is CASSQDAAGGWYEQYF. The CDR3 DNA follows: TGCGCCAGCAGCCAAGACGCAGCGGGGGGGTGGTACGAGCAGTACTTC.

The chain combines TRBV20-1 with TRBJ2-1; 10 nucleotides align to TRBD2. Germline CDR1 and CDR2: DFQATT and SNEGSKA (reference sequence). This CDR3 is 16 amino acids long. Trimming took 0 bases from V and 7 from J; bases not matched to a gene: 9. The CDR3 region is CSARDGASGSRNEQFF. In nucleotides, the CDR3 is TGCAGTGCTAGAGATGGGGCTAGCGGGAGTCGGAATGAGCAGTTCTTC.

The gene calls are TRBV7-3 and TRBJ2-5, with D unclear. Germline V gene data show CDR1 as SGHTA and CDR2 as FQGTGA. V was trimmed by 3 bases and J by 11 bases, leaving 22 bases between them. The CDR3 length is 15 residues. CDR3 in DNA: TGTGCCAGCAGCTTGTGGACCAAACCCTACAATGAGCAGTACTTC. It specifies CASSLWTKPYNEQYF.

In its sample, this clonotype was seen once. The chain is built from TRBV28 and TRBJ1-2, with a weak D call TRBD1 (6 bases). With 3 bases removed from V and 1 base from J, the gap between germline ends came to 12 bases. This CDR3 is built from 15 residues. Germline values: CDR1 MDHEN, CDR2 SYDVKM. CDR3 residues: CASSLIRTVNYGYTF. The CDR3 nucleotides are TGTGCCAGCAGTTTGATAAGGACAGTTAACTATGGCTACACCTTC.

A few counts support this clonotype. The chain couples TRBV3-1 to TRBJ1-4; the match to TRBD1 covers 8 bases. In germline, CDR1 is LGHDT, CDR2 YNNKEL (reference sequence). The CDR3 has 14 residues. With V trimmed by 3 bases and J by 6 bases, 3 bases remained unmatched. In DNA form, the CDR3 reads TGTGCCAGCAGCCAGGACAGGGCGGATGAAAAACTGTTTTTT. It specifies CASSQDRADEKLFF.

This clonotype appeared many times. The rearrangement uses TRBV29-1 and TRBJ2-3; TRBD1 is a possible D gene (6 bases). This CDR3 contains 17 residues. Germline loops: CDR1 SQVTM, CDR2 ANQGSEA. Trimming cost V 6 bases and J 0 bases, with 22 bases left between them. CDR3 sequence reads: CSVPKGGGRVSTDTQYF. The CDR3 DNA is TGCAGCGTCCCAAAAGGGGGTGGCAGAGTGAGCACAGATACGCAGTATTTT.

This sequence joins TRBV15 and TRBJ2-1; D might be TRBD1 or TRBD2, each matching 9 bases. The V gene's germline CDR1 is LNHNV and CDR2 YYDKDF (reference sequence). The V end was cut by 2 bases, the J end by 3 bases, with 32 bases between. CDR3 length equals 22 residues. CDR3 sequence reads: CATSRTPGTGFLAGHDYNEQFF. The CDR3, as DNA: TGTGCCACCAGCAGAACCCCCGGGACAGGGTTTCTAGCGGGACATGACTACAATGAGCAGTTCTTC.

There are a few counts of this clonotype. The rearrangement links TRBV15 to TRBJ1-1, with D possibly being TRBD1 (5 bases). Germline assignment: CDR1 LNHNV and CDR2 YYDKDF (reference sequence). CDR3 length: 15 amino acids. Trimming shortened V by 5 bases and J by 5 bases, and 18 bases separated the two germline ends. The CDR3 DNA reads as TGTGCCACCAGCTCTGGGACCCTCGGGGTGACTGAAGCTTTCTTT. Translated: CATSSGTLGVTEAFF. Together with reference TRBV15 and TRBJ1-1, the CDR3 gives the full variable domain: DAMVIQNPRYQVTQFGKPVTLSCSQTLNHNVMYWYQQKSSQAPKLLFHYYDKDFNNEADTPDNFQSRRPNTSFCFLDIRSPGLGDTAMYLCATSSGTLGVTEAFFGQGTRLTVV.

The rearrangement links TRBV28 to TRBJ2-3, with TRBD1 as a possible D gene (6 bases). Between the trimmed V and J ends, which lost 5 bases and 6 bases, there was a span of 18 bases. Germline values: CDR1 MDHEN, CDR2 SYDVKM. The CDR3 runs to 15 residues. This CDR3 reads CASSQPRGGGDTQYF. The CDR3, as DNA: TGTGCCAGCAGTCAACCCAGGGGCGGTGGGGATACGCAGTATTTT.

This clonotype showed up just a few times. CDR3 in DNA: TGTGCCATCAGTGAGTCCGGGACCCTATCGTACTTC. This codes for CAISESGTLSYF. The chain employs TRBV10-3 and TRBJ2-7, with D perhaps TRBD1 or TRBD2 (5 bases each). Germline V lookup: CDR1 ENHRY, CDR2 SYGVKD. CDR3 length: 12 amino acids. V dropped 0 bases and J dropped 12 bases, with 12 bases sitting between them.

The J gene is TRBJ1-2, the V gene TRBV25-1, with TRBD1 as a possible D gene (5 bases). Per the germline V gene, CDR1 is MGHDK and CDR2 is SYGVNS. Trimming shortened V by 3 bases and J by 3 bases, and 14 bases separated the two germline ends. CDR3 length equals 15 residues. CDR3 protein: CASSDPALGDYGYTF. The CDR3 DNA reads TGTGCCAGCAGTGACCCAGCGCTGGGGGACTATGGCTACACCTTC.

The rearrangement joins TRBV18 to TRBJ2-5, with unresolved D. From germline, CDR1 is KGHSH and CDR2 LQKENI. The CDR3 spans 12 residues. With 5 bases removed from V and 5 bases from J, the gap between germline ends came to 9 bases. In DNA, the CDR3 is TGTGCCAGCTCAACCCGGCTCGAGACCCAGTACTTC. It is translated as CASSTRLETQYF.

The chain joins TRBV28 to TRBJ2-3; 14 nucleotides agree with TRBD2. The CDR3 loop spans 17 amino acids. Per the germline V gene, CDR1 is MDHEN and CDR2 is SYDVKM. V trimming: 6 bases; J trimming: 4 bases; junction bases outside the gene matches: 9. The DNA for the CDR3 is TGTGCCAGCAGCTCCCGGACTAGCGGGAGGTCGGCAGATACGCAGTATTTT. This sequence encodes CASSSRTSGRSADTQYF. The full variable domain, its missing parts supplied by reference TRBV28 and TRBJ2-3, is DVKVTQSSRYLVKRTGEKVFLECVQDMDHENMFWYRQDPGLGLRLIYFSYDVKMKEKGDIPEGYSVSREKKERFSLILESASTNQTSMYLCASSSRTSGRSADTQYFGPGTRLTVL.

The chain is built from TRBV4-2 and TRBJ2-5, with 7 nucleotides matching TRBD1. Germline V gives CDR1 LGHNA, CDR2 YNFKEQ. This CDR3 is built from 15 residues. With V trimmed by 1 base and J by 4 bases, 6 bases remained unmatched. CDR3 in amino acids: CASSQGGAGGETQYF. DNA for the CDR3: TGTGCCAGCAGCCAAGGTGGGGCAGGGGGAGAGACCCAGTACTTC.

The gene calls are TRBV24-1 and TRBJ2-7, with D possibly matching TRBD1 (6 bases). The CDR3 sequence is 15 residues long. In germline, CDR1 is KGHDR, CDR2 SFDVKD. Trimming removed 3 bases at V and 10 bases at J, with 21 bases between. The CDR3 region is CATSDPNRAQEAQYF. For the CDR3, the DNA is TGTGCCACCAGTGATCCAAACAGGGCCCAAGAGGCCCAGTACTTC.

The CDR3 DNA sequence: TGCGCCAGCAGCTCCAGGTCCCTCCCTCAGTTCTTC. Translated: CASSSRSLPQFF. The rearrangement joins TRBV4-3 to TRBJ2-1; D not certain. The CDR3 is 12 residues long. Germline V gene sequence: CDR1 LGHNA, CDR2 YSLEER. V lost 5 bases, J lost 13 bases, and 15 bases lay in between.